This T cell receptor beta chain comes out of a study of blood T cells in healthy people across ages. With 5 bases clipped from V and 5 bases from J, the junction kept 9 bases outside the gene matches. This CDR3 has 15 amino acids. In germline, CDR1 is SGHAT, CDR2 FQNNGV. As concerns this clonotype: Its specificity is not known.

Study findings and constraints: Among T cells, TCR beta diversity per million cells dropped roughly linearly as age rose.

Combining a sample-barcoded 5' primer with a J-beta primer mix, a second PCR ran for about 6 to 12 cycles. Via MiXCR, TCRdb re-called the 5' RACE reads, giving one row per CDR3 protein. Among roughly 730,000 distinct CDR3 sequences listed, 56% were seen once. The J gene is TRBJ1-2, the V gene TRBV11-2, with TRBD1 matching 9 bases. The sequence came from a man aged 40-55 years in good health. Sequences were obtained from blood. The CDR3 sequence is CASSPSRTGAYGYTF. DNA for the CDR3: TGTGCCAGCAGCCCGAGCCGGACAGGGGCATATGGCTACACCTTC.